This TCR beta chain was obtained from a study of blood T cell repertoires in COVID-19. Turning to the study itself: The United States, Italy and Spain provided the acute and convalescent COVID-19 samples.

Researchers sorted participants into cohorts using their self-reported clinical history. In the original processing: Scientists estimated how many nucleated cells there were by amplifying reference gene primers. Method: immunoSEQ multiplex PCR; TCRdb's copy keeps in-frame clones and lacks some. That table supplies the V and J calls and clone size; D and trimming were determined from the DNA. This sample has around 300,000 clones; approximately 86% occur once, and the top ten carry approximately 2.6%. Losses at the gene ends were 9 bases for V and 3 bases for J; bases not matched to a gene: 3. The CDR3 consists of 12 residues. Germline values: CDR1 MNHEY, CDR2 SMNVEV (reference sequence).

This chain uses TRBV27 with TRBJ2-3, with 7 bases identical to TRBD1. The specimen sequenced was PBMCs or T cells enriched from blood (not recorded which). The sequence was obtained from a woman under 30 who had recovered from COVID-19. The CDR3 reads CASQQGTDTQYF. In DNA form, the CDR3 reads TGTGCCAGTCAACAGGGGACAGATACGCAGTATTTT.